Below are 5 T cell receptor beta chains sequenced from a single sample in a study of blood T cell repertoires in COVID-19. Here immunoSEQ multiplex PCR was the method, and the copy in TCRdb shows in-frame clones only, minus some. The sample consists of around 110,000 clones, over 60% of them appearing once. What was sequenced was peripheral blood. The receptors stem from a man aged 65 to 79 with acute or convalescent COVID-19.

V usage is TRBV27 and J usage is TRBJ1-2, with 9 bases matching TRBD1. Germline CDR1 reads MNHEY; CDR2 reads SMNVEV (reference sequence). This CDR3 spans 15 amino acids. After removal of 0 bases from V and 6 bases from J, the junction contained 5 bases not matched to a gene. The CDR3 here is CASSLSQQGANGYTF. The CDR3 DNA sequence: TGTGCCAGCAGTTTATCTCAACAGGGGGCGAATGGCTACACCTTC.

This chain links TRBV30 with TRBJ1-1, with 7 bases identical to TRBD1. Germline CDR1 reads GTSNPN; CDR2 reads SVGIG (reference sequence). J lost 1 base, V lost 4 bases, and 6 bases had no gene match. This CDR3 contains 14 residues. In DNA, the CDR3 is TGTGCCTGGAACGCGGACAGGAAGAACACTGAAGCTTTCTTT. Residues: CAWNADRKNTEAFF.

The rearrangement links TRBV19 to TRBJ2-1; D perhaps matches TRBD2 (5 bases). Trimming shortened V by 0 bases and J by 3 bases, and 12 bases separated the two germline ends. Germline V gives CDR1 LNHDA, CDR2 SQIVND (reference sequence). CDR3 length: 16 residues. The CDR3: CASSIDRPSNYNEQFF. The CDR3 DNA follows: TGTGCCAGTAGTATAGACCGTCCTAGCAACTACAATGAGCAGTTCTTC.

This clone was recorded a few times. The chain is built from TRBV6-5 and TRBJ1-6; no clear D. The germline V gene encodes CDR1 MNHEY and CDR2 SVGAGI. The V end was cut by 6 bases, the J end by 0 bases, with 6 bases between. The CDR3 runs to 14 residues. CDR3 loop: CASRSSSYNSPLHF. The CDR3 bases are TGTGCCAGCAGGTCCAGCTCCTATAATTCACCCCTCCACTTT.

V gene TRBV3-1 (or the pseudogene TRBV3-2) combines with J gene TRBJ1-2; maybe TRBD1 (5 bases). The germline V gene encodes CDR1 LGHDT and CDR2 YNNKEL (reference sequence). V lost 3 bases, J lost 6 bases, and 14 bases lay in between. The CDR3 has 14 amino acids. Here the CDR3 DNA reads TGTGCCAGCAGCCACCAGGGAACGACTCATGGCTACACCTTC. Translation: CASSHQGTTHGYTF.